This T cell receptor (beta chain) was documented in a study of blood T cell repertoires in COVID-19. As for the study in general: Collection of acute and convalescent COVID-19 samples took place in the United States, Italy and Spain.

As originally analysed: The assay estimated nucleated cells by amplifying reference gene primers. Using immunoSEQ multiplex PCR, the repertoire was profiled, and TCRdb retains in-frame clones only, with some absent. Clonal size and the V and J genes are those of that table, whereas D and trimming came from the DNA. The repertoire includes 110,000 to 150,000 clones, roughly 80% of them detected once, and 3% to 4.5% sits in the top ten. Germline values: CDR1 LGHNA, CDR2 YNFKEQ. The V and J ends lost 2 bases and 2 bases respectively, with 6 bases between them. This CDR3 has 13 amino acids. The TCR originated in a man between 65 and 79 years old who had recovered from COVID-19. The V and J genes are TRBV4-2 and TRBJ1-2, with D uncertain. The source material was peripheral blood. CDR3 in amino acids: CASSQRENYGYTF. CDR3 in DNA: TGTGCCAGCAGCCAAAGAGAGAACTATGGCTACACCTTC.